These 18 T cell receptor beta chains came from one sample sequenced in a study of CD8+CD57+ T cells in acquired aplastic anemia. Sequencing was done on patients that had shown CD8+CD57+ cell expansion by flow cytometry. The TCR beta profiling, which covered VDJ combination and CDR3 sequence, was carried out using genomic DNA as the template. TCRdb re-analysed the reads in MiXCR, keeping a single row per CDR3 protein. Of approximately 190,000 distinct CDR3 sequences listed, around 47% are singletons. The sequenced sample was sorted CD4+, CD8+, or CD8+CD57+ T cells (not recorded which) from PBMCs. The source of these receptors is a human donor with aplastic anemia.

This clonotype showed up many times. The DNA of the CDR3 is TGTGCCAGTAGTGTCACGGGAGGCTCGGAAGAGACCCAGTACTTC. This sequence encodes CASSVTGGSEETQYF. The rearrangement links TRBV19 to TRBJ2-5, with 7 positions matching TRBD2. Germline-derived CDR1 and CDR2 are LNHDA and SQIVND (reference sequence). The CDR3 has 15 amino acids. V lost 5 bases, J lost 3 bases, and 9 bases stayed unmatched.

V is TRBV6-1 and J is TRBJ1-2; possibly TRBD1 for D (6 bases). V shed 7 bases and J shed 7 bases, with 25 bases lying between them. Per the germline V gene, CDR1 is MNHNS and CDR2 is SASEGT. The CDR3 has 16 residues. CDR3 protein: CASIPEGGRLGGGYTF. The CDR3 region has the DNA TGTGCCAGCATCCCGGAAGGCGGCCGGCTAGGGGGTGGCTACACCTTC.

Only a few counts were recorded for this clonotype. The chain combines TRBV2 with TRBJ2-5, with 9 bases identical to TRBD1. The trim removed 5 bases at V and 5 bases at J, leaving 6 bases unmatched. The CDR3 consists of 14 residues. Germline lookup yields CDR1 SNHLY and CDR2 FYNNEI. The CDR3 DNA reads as TGTGCCAGCAGTCAGACAGGGGGGTGGGAGACCCAGTACTTC. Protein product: CASSQTGGWETQYF.

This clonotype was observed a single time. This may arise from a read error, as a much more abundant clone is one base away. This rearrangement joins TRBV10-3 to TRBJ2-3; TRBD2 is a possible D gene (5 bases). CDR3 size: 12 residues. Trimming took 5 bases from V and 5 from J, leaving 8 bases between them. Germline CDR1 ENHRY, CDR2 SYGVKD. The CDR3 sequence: CAISPGGDTQYF. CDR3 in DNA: TGTGCCATCAGTCCTGGAGGAGATACGCAGTATTTT.

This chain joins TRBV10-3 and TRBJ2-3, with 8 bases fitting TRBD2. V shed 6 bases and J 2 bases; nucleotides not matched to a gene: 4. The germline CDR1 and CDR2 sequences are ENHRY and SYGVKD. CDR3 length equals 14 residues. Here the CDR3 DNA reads TGTGCCATCAGCCAGCGGGGGTTCACAGATACGCAGTATTTT. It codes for CAISQRGFTDTQYF.

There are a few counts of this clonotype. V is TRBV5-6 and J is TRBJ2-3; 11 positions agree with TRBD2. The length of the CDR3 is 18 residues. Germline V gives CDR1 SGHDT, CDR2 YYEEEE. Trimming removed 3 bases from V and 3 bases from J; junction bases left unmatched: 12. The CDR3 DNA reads TGTGCCAGCAGCTCCCCCATACTAGCGGGAGCCTTTACAGATACGCAGTATTTT. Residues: CASSSPILAGAFTDTQYF.

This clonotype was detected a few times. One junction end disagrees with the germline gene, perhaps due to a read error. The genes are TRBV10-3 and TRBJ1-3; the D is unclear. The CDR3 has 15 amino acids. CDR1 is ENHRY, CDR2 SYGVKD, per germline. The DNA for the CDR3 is TGTGCCAGCAGTGAGGAACTTGGCTCTGGAAACACCATATATTTT. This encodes CASSEELGSGNTIYF.

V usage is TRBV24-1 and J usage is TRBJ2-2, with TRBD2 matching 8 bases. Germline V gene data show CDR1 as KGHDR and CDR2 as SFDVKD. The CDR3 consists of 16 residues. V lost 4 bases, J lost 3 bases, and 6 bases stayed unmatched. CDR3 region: CATSDPGGPYTGELFF. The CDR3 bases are TGTGCCACCAGTGACCCGGGAGGGCCATACACCGGGGAGCTGTTTTTT.

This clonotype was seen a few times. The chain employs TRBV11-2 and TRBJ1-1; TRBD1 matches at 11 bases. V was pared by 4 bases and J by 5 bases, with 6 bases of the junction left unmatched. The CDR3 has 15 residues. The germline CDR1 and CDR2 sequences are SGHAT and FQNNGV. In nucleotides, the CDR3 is TGTGCCAGCAGCTCCCAAGGACAGGGGGCTACTGAAGCTTTCTTT. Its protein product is CASSSQGQGATEAFF.

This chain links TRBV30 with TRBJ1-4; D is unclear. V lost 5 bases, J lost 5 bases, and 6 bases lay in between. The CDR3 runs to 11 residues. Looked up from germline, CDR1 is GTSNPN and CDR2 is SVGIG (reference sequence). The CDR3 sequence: CAWDKNEKLFF. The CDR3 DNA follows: TGTGCCTGGGACAAGAATGAAAAACTGTTTTTT.

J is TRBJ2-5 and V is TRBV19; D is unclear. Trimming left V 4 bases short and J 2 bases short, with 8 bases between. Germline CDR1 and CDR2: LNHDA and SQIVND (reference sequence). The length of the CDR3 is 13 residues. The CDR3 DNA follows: TGTGCCAGTAGTAGTACAGAACAAGAGACCCAGTACTTC. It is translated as CASSSTEQETQYF. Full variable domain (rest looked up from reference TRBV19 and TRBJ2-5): DGGITQSPKYLFRKEGQNVTLSCEQNLNHDAMYWYRQDPGQGLRLIYYSQIVNDFQKGDIAEGYSVSREKKESFPLTVTSAQKNPTAFYLCASSSTEQETQYFGPGTRLLVL.

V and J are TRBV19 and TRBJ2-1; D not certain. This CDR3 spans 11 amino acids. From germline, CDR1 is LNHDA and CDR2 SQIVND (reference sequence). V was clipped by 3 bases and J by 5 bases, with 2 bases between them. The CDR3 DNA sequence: TGTGCCAGTAGTATTAACAATGAGCAGTTCTTC. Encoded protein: CASSINNEQFF.

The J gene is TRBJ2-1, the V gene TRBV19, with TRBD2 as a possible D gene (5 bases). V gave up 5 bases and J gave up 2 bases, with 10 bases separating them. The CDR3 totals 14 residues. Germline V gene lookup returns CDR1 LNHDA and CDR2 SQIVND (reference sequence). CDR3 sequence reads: CASSVEGTYNEQFF. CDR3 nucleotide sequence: TGTGCCAGTAGTGTCGAGGGAACCTACAATGAGCAGTTCTTC.

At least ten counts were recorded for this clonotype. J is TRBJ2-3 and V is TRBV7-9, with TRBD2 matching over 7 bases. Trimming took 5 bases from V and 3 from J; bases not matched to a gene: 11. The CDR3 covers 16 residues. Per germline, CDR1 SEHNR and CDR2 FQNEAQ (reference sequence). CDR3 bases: TGTGCCAGCAGCAGTAACGGACTAGTATTGACAGATACGCAGTATTTT. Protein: CASSSNGLVLTDTQYF.

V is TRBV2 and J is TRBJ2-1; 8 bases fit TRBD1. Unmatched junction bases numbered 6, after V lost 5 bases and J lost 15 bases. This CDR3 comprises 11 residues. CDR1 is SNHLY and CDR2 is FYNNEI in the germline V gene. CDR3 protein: CASSRTGSSFF. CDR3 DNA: TGTGCCAGCAGTCGGACAGGGTCGTCGTTCTTC. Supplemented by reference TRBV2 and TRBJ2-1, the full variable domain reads EPEVTQTPSHQVTQMGQEVILRCVPISNHLYFYWYRQILGQKVEFLVSFYNNEISEKSEIFDDQFSVERPDGSNFTLKIRSTKLEDSAMYFCASSRTGSSFFGPGTRLTVL.

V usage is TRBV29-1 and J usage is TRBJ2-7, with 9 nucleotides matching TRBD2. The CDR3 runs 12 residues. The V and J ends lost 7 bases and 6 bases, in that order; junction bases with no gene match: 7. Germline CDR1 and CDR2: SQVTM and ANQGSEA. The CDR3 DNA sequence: TGCAGCGCCGGGCGGGAGGGGAGCGAGCAGTACTTC. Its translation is CSAGREGSEQYF.

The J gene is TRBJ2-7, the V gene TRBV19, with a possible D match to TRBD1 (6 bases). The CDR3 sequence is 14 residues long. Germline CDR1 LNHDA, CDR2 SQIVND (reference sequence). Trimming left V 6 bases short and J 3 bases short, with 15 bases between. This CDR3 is CASSEYGQSYEQYF. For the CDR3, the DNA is TGTGCCAGTAGCGAGTATGGACAGAGCTACGAGCAGTACTTC. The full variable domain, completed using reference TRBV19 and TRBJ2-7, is DGGITQSPKYLFRKEGQNVTLSCEQNLNHDAMYWYRQDPGQGLRLIYYSQIVNDFQKGDIAEGYSVSREKKESFPLTVTSAQKNPTAFYLCASSEYGQSYEQYFGPGTRLTVT.

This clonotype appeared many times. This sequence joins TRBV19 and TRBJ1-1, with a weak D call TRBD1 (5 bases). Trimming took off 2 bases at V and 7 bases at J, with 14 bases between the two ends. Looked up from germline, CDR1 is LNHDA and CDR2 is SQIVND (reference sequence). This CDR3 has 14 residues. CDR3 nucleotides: TGTGCCAGTAGTATAAATAGGGGCCGGGGTGAAGCTTTCTTT. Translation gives CASSINRGRGEAFF. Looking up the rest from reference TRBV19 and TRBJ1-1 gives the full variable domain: DGGITQSPKYLFRKEGQNVTLSCEQNLNHDAMYWYRQDPGQGLRLIYYSQIVNDFQKGDIAEGYSVSREKKESFPLTVTSAQKNPTAFYLCASSINRGRGEAFFGQGTRLTVV.